This T cell receptor beta chain stems from a study of post-analysis software for immune sequencing data. A note on this clonotype: Its target is not known.

Unique molecular identifiers had been added to the TCR beta cDNA libraries. T cells numbering about 1 to 11 million yielded a few hundred thousand cDNA molecules. TCRdb ran MiXCR on the PCR reads and lists one entry per CDR3 protein. The table includes 650,000 to 850,000 distinct CDR3 sequences, roughly half detected once. Notes on the study in general: A significant reduction in normalized Chao1 diversity was observed in multiple sclerosis patients versus controls. TRBV segments more frequent in patients than in controls numbered several and included TRBV5-6, TRBV5-1 and TRBV20-1. Batch-matched samples strongly co-clustered by F measure.

This CDR3 has 14 amino acids. Germline CDR1 DFQATT, CDR2 SNEGSKA (reference sequence). The ends were cut back, 5 bases at V and 3 bases at J, with 14 bases in the middle. Sequencing used blood. The J gene is TRBJ2-1, the V gene TRBV20-1; perhaps TRBD2 as D (6 bases). The receptor was isolated from a girl between 5 and 17 years old with multiple sclerosis. The CDR3 nucleotides read TGCAGTGCTCGGGACTTATCGCGCTACAATGAGCAGTTCTTC. Translating it yields CSARDLSRYNEQFF.